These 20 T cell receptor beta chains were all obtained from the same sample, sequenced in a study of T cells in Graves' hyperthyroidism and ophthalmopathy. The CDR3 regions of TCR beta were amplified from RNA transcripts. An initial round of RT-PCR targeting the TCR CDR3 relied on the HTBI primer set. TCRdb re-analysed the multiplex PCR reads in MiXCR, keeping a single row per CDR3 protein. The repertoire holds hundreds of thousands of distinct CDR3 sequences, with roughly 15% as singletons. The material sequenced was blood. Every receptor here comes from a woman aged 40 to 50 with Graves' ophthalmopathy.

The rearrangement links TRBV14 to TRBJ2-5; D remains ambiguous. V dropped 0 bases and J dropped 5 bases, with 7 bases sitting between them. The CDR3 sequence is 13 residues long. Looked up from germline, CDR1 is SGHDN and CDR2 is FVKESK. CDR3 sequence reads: CASSQDLGETQYF. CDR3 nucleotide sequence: TGTGCCAGCAGCCAAGATCTAGGGGAGACCCAGTACTTC.

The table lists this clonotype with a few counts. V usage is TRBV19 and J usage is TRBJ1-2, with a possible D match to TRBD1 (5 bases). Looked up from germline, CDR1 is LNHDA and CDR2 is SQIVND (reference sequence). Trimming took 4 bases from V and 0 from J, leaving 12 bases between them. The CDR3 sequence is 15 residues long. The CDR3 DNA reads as TGTGCCAGTAGTACCTCCGGGACCGCTAACTATGGCTACACCTTC. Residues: CASSTSGTANYGYTF. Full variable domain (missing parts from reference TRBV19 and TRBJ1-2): DGGITQSPKYLFRKEGQNVTLSCEQNLNHDAMYWYRQDPGQGLRLIYYSQIVNDFQKGDIAEGYSVSREKKESFPLTVTSAQKNPTAFYLCASSTSGTANYGYTFGSGTRLTVV.

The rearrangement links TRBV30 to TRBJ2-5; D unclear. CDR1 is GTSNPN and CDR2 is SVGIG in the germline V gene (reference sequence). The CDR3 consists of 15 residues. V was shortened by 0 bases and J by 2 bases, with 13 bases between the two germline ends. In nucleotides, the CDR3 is TGTGCCTGGAGTGTACGGGTCAGGCTGCAAGAGACCCAGTACTTC. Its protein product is CAWSVRVRLQETQYF.

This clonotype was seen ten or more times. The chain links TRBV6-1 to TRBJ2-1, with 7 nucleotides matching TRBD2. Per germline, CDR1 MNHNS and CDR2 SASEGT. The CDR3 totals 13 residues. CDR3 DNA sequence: TGTGCGGCTAGCGGCGGCTCCTACAATGAGCAGTTCTTC. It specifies CAASGGSYNEQFF.

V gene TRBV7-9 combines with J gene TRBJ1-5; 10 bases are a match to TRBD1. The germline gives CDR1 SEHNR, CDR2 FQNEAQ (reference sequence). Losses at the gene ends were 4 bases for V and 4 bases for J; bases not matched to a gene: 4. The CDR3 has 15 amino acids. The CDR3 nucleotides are TGTGCCAGCAGCTGGACAGGGGGTAGGAATCAGCCCCAGCATTTT. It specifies CASSWTGGRNQPQHF.

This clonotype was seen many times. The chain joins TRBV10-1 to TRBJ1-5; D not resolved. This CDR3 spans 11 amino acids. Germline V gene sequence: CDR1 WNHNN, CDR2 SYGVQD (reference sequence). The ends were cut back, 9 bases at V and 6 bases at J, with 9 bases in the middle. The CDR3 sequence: CAREGVQPQHF. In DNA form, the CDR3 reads TGCGCCAGGGAAGGAGTTCAGCCCCAGCATTTT.

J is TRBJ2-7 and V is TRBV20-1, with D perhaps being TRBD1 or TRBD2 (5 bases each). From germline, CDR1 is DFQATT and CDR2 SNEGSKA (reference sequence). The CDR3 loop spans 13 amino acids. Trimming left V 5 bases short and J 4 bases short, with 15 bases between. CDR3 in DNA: TGCAGTGCTTTCTTGGGACCAGGGTACGAGCAGTACTTC. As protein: CSAFLGPGYEQYF.

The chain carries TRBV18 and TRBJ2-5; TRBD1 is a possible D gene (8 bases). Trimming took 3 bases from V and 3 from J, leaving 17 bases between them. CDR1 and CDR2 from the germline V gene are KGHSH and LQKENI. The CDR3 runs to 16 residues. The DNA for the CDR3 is TGTGCCAGCTCACCGATACAGGGGGGGCCGGAAGAGACCCAGTACTTC. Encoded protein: CASSPIQGGPEETQYF.

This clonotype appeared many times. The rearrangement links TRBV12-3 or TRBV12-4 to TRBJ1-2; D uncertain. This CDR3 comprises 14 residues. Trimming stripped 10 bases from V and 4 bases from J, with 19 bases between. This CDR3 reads CATSPPNGPYGYTF. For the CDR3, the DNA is TGTGCCACCTCCCCTCCCAACGGGCCCTATGGCTACACCTTC.

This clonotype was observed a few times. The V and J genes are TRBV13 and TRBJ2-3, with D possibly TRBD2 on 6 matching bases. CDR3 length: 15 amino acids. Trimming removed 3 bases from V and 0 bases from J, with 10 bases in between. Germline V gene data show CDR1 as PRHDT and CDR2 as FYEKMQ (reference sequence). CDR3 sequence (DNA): TGTGCCAGCAGCTTTAAGCGGGCAAGCACAGATACGCAGTATTTT. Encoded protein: CASSFKRASTDTQYF.

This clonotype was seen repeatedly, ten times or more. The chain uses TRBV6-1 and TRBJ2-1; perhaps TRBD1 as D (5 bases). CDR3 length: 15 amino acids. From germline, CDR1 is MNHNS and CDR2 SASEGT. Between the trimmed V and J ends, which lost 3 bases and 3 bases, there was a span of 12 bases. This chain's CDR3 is CASSEGQNSYNEQFF. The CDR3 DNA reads TGTGCCAGCAGTGAGGGGCAGAACAGCTACAATGAGCAGTTCTTC.

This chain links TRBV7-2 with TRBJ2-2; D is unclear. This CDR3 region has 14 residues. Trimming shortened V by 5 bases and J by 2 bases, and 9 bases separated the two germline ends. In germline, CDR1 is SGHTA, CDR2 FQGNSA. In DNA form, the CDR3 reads TGTGCCAGCAGCCCTCTAGTAAACACCGGGGAGCTGTTTTTT. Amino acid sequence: CASSPLVNTGELFF.

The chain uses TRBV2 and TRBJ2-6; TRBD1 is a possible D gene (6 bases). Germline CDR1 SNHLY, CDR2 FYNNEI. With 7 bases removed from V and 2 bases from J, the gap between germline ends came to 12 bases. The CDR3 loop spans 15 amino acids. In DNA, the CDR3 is TGTGCCAGCACCGCTACAGGGACTGGGGCCAACGTCCTGACTTTC. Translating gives CASTATGTGANVLTF.

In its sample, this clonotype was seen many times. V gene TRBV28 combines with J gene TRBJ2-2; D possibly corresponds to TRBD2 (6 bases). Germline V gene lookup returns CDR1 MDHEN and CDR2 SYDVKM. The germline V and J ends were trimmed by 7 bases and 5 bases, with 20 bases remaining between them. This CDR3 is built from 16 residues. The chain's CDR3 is CASKPSVAGRTGELFF. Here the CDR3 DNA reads TGTGCCAGCAAGCCTTCAGTGGCGGGAAGGACCGGGGAGCTGTTTTTT.

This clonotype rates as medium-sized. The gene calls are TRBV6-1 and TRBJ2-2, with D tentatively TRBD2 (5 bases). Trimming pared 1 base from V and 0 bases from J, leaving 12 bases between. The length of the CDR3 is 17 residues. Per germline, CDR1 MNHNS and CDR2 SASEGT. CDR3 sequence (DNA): TGTGCCAGCAGTGAAGATAAGAGGGCGACGAACACCGGGGAGCTGTTTTTT. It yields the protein CASSEDKRATNTGELFF.

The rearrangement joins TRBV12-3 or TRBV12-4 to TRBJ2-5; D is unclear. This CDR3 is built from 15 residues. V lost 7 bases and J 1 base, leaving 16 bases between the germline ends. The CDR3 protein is CASTLYHRGQETQYF. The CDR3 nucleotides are TGTGCCAGCACTCTATACCACCGCGGCCAAGAGACCCAGTACTTC.

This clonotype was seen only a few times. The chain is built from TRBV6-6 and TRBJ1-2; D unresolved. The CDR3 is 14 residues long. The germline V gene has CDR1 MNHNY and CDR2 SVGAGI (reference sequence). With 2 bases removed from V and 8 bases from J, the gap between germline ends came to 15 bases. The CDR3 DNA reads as TGTGCCAGCAGTTACCCCGACGGGGTTGGCGGCTACACCTTC. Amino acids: CASSYPDGVGGYTF.

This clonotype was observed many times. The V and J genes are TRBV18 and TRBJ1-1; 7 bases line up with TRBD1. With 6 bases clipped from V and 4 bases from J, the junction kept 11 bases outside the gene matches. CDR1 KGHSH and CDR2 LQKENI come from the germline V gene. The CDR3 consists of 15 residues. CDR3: CASSPKDRYSTEAFF. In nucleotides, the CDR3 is TGTGCCAGCTCGCCAAAGGACAGGTACAGCACTGAAGCTTTCTTT.

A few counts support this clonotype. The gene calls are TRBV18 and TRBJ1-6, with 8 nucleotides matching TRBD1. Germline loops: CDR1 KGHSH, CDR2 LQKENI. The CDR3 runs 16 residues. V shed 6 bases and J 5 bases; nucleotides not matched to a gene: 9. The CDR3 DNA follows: TGTGCCAGCTCCCCCCTAGGGACAGGTGATAATTCACCCCTCCACTTT. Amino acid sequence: CASSPLGTGDNSPLHF.

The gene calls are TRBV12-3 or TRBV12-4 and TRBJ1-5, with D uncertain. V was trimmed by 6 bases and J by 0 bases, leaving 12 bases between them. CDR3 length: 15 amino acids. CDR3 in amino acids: CASRAGPNSNQPQHF. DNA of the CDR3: TGTGCCAGCAGAGCCGGACCGAATAGCAATCAGCCCCAGCATTTT.